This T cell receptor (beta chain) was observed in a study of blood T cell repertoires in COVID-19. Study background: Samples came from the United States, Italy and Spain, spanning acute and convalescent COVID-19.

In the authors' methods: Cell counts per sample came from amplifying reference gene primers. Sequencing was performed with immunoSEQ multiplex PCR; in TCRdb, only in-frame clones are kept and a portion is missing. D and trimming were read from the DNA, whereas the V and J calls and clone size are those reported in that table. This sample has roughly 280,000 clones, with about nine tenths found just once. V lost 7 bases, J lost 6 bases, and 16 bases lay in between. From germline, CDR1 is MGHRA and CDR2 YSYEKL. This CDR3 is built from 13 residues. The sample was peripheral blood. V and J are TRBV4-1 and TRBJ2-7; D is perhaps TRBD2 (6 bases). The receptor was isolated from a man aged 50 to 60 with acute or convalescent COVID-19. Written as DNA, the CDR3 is TGCGCCAGCACCCGTGGGGGGTTTGGCGAGCAGTACTTC. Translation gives CASTRGGFGEQYF.